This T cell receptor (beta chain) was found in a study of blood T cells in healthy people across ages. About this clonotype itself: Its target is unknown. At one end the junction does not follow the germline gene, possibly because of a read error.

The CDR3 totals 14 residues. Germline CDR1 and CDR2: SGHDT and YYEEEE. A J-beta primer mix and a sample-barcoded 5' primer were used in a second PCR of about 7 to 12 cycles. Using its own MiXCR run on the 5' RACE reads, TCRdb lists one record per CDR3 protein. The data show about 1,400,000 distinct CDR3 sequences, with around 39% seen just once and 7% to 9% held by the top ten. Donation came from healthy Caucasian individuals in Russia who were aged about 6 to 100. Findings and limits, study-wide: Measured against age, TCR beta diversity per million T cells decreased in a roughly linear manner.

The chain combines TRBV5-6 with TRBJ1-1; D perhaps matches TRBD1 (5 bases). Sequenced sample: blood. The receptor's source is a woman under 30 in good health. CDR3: CASSFSADNNEAFF. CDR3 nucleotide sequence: TGTGCCAGCAGCTTTAGTGCGGACAACAATGAAGCTTTCTTT.